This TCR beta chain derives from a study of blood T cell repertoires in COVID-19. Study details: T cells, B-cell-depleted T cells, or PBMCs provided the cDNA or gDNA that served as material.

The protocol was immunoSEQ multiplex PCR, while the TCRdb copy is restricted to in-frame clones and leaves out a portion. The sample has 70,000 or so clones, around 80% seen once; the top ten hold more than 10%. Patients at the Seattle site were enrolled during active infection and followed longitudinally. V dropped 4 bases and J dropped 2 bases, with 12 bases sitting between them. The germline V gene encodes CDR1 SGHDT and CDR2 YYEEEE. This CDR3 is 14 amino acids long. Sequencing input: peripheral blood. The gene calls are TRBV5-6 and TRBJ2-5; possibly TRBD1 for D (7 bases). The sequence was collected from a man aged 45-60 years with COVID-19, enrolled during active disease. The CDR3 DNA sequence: TGTGCCAGCAGCCGCGGGACAGCTCAAGAGACCCAGTACTTC. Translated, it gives CASSRGTAQETQYF.